This T cell receptor beta chain was captured in a study of blood T cell repertoires in COVID-19. Study details: Specimens from acute and convalescent COVID-19 originated in the United States, Italy and Spain. Sources were T cells, B-cell-depleted T cells, or PBMCs; the material itself was cDNA or gDNA.

The V segment lost 6 bases and the J segment 4 bases; nucleotides outside the gene matches: 2. This CDR3 is 13 amino acids long. CDR1 SEHNR and CDR2 FQNEAQ come from the germline V gene (reference sequence). In the source study's methods: Amplification with reference gene primers provided the estimates of nucleated cell counts. Repertoires were generated with immunoSEQ multiplex PCR, while TCRdb's copy carries only in-frame clones and drops some. V and J calls and clone size are given by that table; D and trimming were obtained from the DNA. The top ten hold 2.3% of the sample, which has about 120,000 clones, around 78% seen once.

Material for sequencing was peripheral blood. This TCR was recovered from a man between 65 and 85 years old with acute or convalescent COVID-19. The chain joins TRBV7-9 to TRBJ1-3; TRBD1 agrees at 8 bases. The chain's CDR3 is CASSRQGGNTIYF. The CDR3 DNA reads as TGTGCCAGCAGTCGACAGGGGGGAAACACCATATATTTT.